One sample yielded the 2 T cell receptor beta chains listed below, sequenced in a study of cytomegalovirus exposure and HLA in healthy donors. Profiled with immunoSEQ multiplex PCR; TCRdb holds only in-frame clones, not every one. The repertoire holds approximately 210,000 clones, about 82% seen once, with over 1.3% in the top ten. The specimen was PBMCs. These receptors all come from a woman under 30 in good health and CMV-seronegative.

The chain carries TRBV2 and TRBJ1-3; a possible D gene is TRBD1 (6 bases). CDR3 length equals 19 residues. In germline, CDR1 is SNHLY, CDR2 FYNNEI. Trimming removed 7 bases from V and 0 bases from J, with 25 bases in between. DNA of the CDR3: TGTGCCAGCACTACAAAGCGCCCCGGGACACCTAACTCTGGAAACACCATATATTTT. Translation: CASTTKRPGTPNSGNTIYF. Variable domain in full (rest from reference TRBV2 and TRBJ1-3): EPEVTQTPSHQVTQMGQEVILRCVPISNHLYFYWYRQILGQKVEFLVSFYNNEISEKSEIFDDQFSVERPDGSNFTLKIRSTKLEDSAMYFCASTTKRPGTPNSGNTIYFGEGSWLTVV.

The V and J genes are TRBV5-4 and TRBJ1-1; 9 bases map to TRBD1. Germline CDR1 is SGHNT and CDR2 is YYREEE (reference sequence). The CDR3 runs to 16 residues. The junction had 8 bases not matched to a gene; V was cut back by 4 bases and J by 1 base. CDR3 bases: TGTGCCAGCAGCCCGGACAGGGGAGGGACGAACACTGAAGCTTTCTTT. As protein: CASSPDRGGTNTEAFF.